A selection of T cell receptor beta chains follows, all from one sample in a study of blood T cell repertoires in COVID-19. Repertoires were generated with immunoSEQ multiplex PCR, while TCRdb's copy carries only in-frame clones and drops some. Counted here are some 130,000 clones, roughly four fifths occurring once; the ten biggest clones make up around 13%. Material: peripheral blood. These receptors were taken from a man aged 80 or over with acute or convalescent COVID-19. Both conserved end residues are part of each CDR3. A D gene is named only where the DNA matches it firmly. Only part of the rows carry a size: once, few, many, or a class if the clone is expanded.

CDR3 DNA,CDR3 protein,D gene,V gene,J gene,clone size
TGTGCCAGCAGCTTCGACAGGATTAACACTGAAGCTTTCTTT,CASSFDRINTEAFF,NA,TRBV7-2,TRBJ1-1,few
TGTGCCAGCAGTGAAATAGGACAGACTAATTCACCCCTCCACTTT,CASSEIGQTNSPLHF,NA,TRBV6-1,TRBJ1-6,NA
TGTGCCAGCAGCCAAGAGAACAGGGTGGCCTACAATGAGCAGTTCTTC,CASSQENRVAYNEQFF,NA,TRBV4-2,TRBJ2-1,NA
TGCGCCAGCAGCCGAGGGGACAGCTCTGGAAACACCATATATTTT,CASSRGDSSGNTIYF,TRBD1,TRBV5-1,TRBJ1-3,few
TGCGCCAGCAGCTTGGTGGGGGGAAATTTGCAGCCCCAGCATTTT,CASSLVGGNLQPQHF,NA,TRBV5-1,TRBJ1-5,NA
TGTGCCAGCAGCTTTGGGACAGTCGGCACAGATACGCAGTATTTT,CASSFGTVGTDTQYF,TRBD1,TRBV7-8,TRBJ2-3,NA
TGCGCCAGCAGCAAGAATAGCGGAACCTACGAGCAGTACTTC,CASSKNSGTYEQYF,NA,TRBV4-1,TRBJ2-7,NA
TGTGCCACCTCGCAGGGCGAAACGGAGACCCAGTACTTC,CATSQGETETQYF,NA,TRBV12-3/TRBV12-4,TRBJ2-5,NA
TGCGCCAGCAGCCAATTTTCCCCCGGGACAGGTGGAAACACCATATATTTT,CASSQFSPGTGGNTIYF,TRBD1,TRBV4-3,TRBJ1-3,NA
TGCAGCGTTGAACCCTCGACTAGCGGGGGGGCCCATGAGCAGTTCTTC,CSVEPSTSGGAHEQFF,TRBD2,TRBV29-1,TRBJ2-1,NA
TGCGCCAGCAGCTTGGCCGGTTTTCACTACGAGCAGTACTTC,CASSLAGFHYEQYF,NA,TRBV5-1,TRBJ2-7,NA
TGTGCCAGCAGGCCGACAGGGACAAACTATGGCTACACCTTC,CASRPTGTNYGYTF,TRBD1,TRBV6-4,TRBJ1-2,NA
TGTGCCAGCAGCCCTACCGACAGCTTAACCTACGAGCAGTACTTC,CASSPTDSLTYEQYF,NA,TRBV7-2,TRBJ2-7,few
TGTGCCAGCAGCAATCATCAGCCCCAGCATTTT,CASSNHQPQHF,NA,TRBV12-3/TRBV12-4,TRBJ1-5,NA
TGTGCCACGATCGAGGATACCGGGGAGCTGTTTTTT,CATIEDTGELFF,NA,TRBV7-8,TRBJ2-2,NA
TGTGCCAGCAGCTTAGGGCTAGCGGGGGGTACAGATACGCAGTATTTT,CASSLGLAGGTDTQYF,TRBD2,TRBV7-2,TRBJ2-3,NA
TGTGCCAGCAGTTACTCCACAAGGGGAGAGACCCAGTACTTC,CASSYSTRGETQYF,NA,TRBV6-5,TRBJ2-5,NA
TGCAGCGTTGCTAATAGCAATCAGCCCCAGCATTTT,CSVANSNQPQHF,NA,TRBV29-1,TRBJ1-5,NA
TGTGCCAGCAAAACATTGACACCTCCCTACGAGCAGTACTTC,CASKTLTPPYEQYF,NA,TRBV18,TRBJ2-7,NA
TGTGCCAGCAGGGGAGTGGGATCAAACTATGGCTACACCTTC,CASRGVGSNYGYTF,NA,TRBV9,TRBJ1-2,NA
TGTGCCAGCAGTTTCCAACAGAGACAAGCTTTCTTT,CASSFQQRQAFF,NA,TRBV28,TRBJ1-1,NA
TGTGCCAGCGATCGGGAAAACAATGAGCAGTTCTTC,CASDRENNEQFF,NA,TRBV6-5,TRBJ2-1,NA
TGTGCCATCCCGACAGGGCGCAACTATGGCTACACCTTC,CAIPTGRNYGYTF,TRBD1,TRBV5-4,TRBJ1-2,NA
TGTGCCAGCAGCCTACAGGGGGCTAATGGCTACACCTTC,CASSLQGANGYTF,TRBD1,TRBV7-2,TRBJ1-2,few
TGTGCCAGCAGTTTTACAGGGGGCGTGGGCTATGGCTACACCTTC,CASSFTGGVGYGYTF,TRBD1,TRBV27,TRBJ1-2,NA
TGTGCCAGTAGGGACCCGGGACAGGGGATCGGAGAGACCCAGTACTTC,CASRDPGQGIGETQYF,TRBD1,TRBV19,TRBJ2-5,NA
TGTGCCAGCTCCGGACAGGGTGTCGAGCAGTACTTC,CASSGQGVEQYF,TRBD1,TRBV6-1,TRBJ2-7,NA
TGTGCCAGCTCACCCCGCGGACAGCTTTACAATGAGCAGTTCTTC,CASSPRGQLYNEQFF,NA,TRBV18,TRBJ2-1,NA
TGCGCCAGCAGCCCTCAAGCAGGGGGCTATTCACCCCTCCACTTT,CASSPQAGGYSPLHF,TRBD1,TRBV4-3,TRBJ1-6,once
TGCAGCGTTAGGATCACAGGGAACACCGGGGAGCTGTTTTTT,CSVRITGNTGELFF,NA,TRBV29-1,TRBJ2-2,few
TGTGCCAGCAGCTTATTTAGAGGGAACACAGATACGCAGTATTTT,CASSLFRGNTDTQYF,NA,TRBV7-2,TRBJ2-3,NA
TGTGCCAGTAGTATGTCAGGGGATCAGCCCCAGCATTTT,CASSMSGDQPQHF,NA,TRBV19,TRBJ1-5,NA
TGTGCCAGCAGCTTACAACAAAACACCGGGGAGCTGTTTTTT,CASSLQQNTGELFF,NA,TRBV11-2,TRBJ2-2,NA
TGTGCCAGCAGCTTGGGGGTAGCGAGCCAGTACTTC,CASSLGVASQYF,NA,TRBV5-6,TRBJ2-7,NA
TGTGCCAGCAGCTTAGGTCAGATATATGGCTACACCTTC,CASSLGQIYGYTF,NA,TRBV11-2,TRBJ1-2,NA
TGTGCCAGCAGACCGTTAGGGAGCAACACCGGGGAGCTGTTTTTT,CASRPLGSNTGELFF,NA,TRBV28,TRBJ2-2,few
TGTGCCAGCAGTTACGGGGCGGGGGACTACACAGATACGCAGTATTTT,CASSYGAGDYTDTQYF,TRBD2,TRBV6-2/TRBV6-3,TRBJ2-3,NA
TGCGCCAGCAGCCAAGCCGGACTAGCGCGACCTTACGAGCAGTACTTC,CASSQAGLARPYEQYF,TRBD2,TRBV4-1,TRBJ2-7,NA
TGTGCCAGCACCCCGGAGGGGGCTGGCAAAAACATTCAGTACTTC,CASTPEGAGKNIQYF,NA,TRBV5-4,TRBJ2-4,NA
TGTGCCAGCAGCCCTGGAAGGGGGCTGGAGTACTATGGCTACACCTTC,CASSPGRGLEYYGYTF,TRBD1,TRBV5-4,TRBJ1-2,few
TGTGCCAGCAGCCAACAGGGCTCTGGAAACACCATATATTTT,CASSQQGSGNTIYF,NA,TRBV3-1/TRBV3-2,TRBJ1-3,NA
TGTGCCAGCACCCCAGGTTGGAGCAATCAGCCCCAGCATTTT,CASTPGWSNQPQHF,NA,TRBV28,TRBJ1-5,few
TGTGCCAGCAGCTACAGGGCCGAAGCTTTCTTT,CASSYRAEAFF,NA,TRBV5-6,TRBJ1-1,NA
TGTGCCAGCAGTCACAGGGAAGGGAACACTGAAGCTTTCTTT,CASSHREGNTEAFF,NA,TRBV5-4,TRBJ1-1,NA
TGTGCCAGCACCGCAGTGACAACTAATGAAAAACTGTTTTTT,CASTAVTTNEKLFF,NA,TRBV2,TRBJ1-4,NA
TGTGCCAGCAGACCTAGCGGGGGGAGCTACGAGCAGTACTTC,CASRPSGGSYEQYF,TRBD2,TRBV6-2/TRBV6-3,TRBJ2-7,few
TGTGCCAGCAGCCTCCAGTACCGCGGGGAGCTGTTTTTT,CASSLQYRGELFF,NA,TRBV5-8,TRBJ2-2,NA
TGTGCCAGAAGTTTCGGTTCACCCCTCCACTTT,CARSFGSPLHF,NA,TRBV5-3,TRBJ1-6,NA
TGTGCCAGCGGTCGGGACAGGGATGAAAAACTGTTTTTT,CASGRDRDEKLFF,TRBD1,TRBV5-4,TRBJ1-4,once
TGTGCCAGCGGCCGGGGTTTCGAGGTAAGGAACACTGAAGCTTTCTTT,CASGRGFEVRNTEAFF,NA,TRBV7-9,TRBJ1-1,NA
TGTGCTAGTGGTTTGGTAGGGACAAGGGCTTTCTTT,CASGLVGTRAFF,NA,TRBV12-5,TRBJ1-1,NA
TGTGCCAGCTCTACAGGGAATCAGCCCCAGCATTTT,CASSTGNQPQHF,NA,TRBV6-5,TRBJ1-5,NA
TGTGCCAGTAAAGGGGGATGGAACACTGAAGCTTTCTTT,CASKGGWNTEAFF,NA,TRBV19,TRBJ1-1,NA
TGCAGTGCTCGGAGCCCACCGGAGCAGTTCTTC,CSARSPPEQFF,NA,TRBV20-1,TRBJ2-1,NA
TGTGCCAGCAGCTTAAGCGCTGGGGGCGGTAATTCACCCCTCCACTTT,CASSLSAGGGNSPLHF,NA,TRBV7-6,TRBJ1-6,once